This entry lists 9 T cell receptor beta chains sequenced from one sample in a study of beta chain features in type 1 diabetes. Every bit of the isolated RNA underwent reverse transcription, so sequencing read expressed TCRB transcripts. Clones were read by immunoSEQ multiplex PCR, and TCRdb kept only the in-frame ones, dropping some. The sample contains under 400,000 clones, 10% to 15% of which appear only once. The sample taken for sequencing was naive CD4+ T cells from blood. The receptors originated from a man aged 18 to 30 in good health.

The V call is TRBV29-1, the J call TRBJ2-7; weak D call: TRBD1 (6 bases). Germline V gives CDR1 SQVTM, CDR2 ANQGSEA. The CDR3 spans 17 residues. The V end lost 3 bases, the J end lost 2 bases, and 23 bases lay between the germline ends. The CDR3 loop reads CSVELVVRGKQPYEQYF. CDR3 in DNA: TGCAGCGTTGAGTTGGTTGTCAGGGGAAAACAACCCTACGAGCAGTACTTC.

In its sample, this clone was seen a few times. The rearrangement links TRBV6-6 to TRBJ2-3, with 13 bases identical to TRBD2. The length of the CDR3 is 16 residues. Trimming cost V 2 bases and J 5 bases; bases outside gene matches: 4. Per germline, CDR1 MNHNY and CDR2 SVGAGI (reference sequence). As DNA, the CDR3 is TGTGCCAGCAGTTACGGAGGGACTAGCGGGGAAGATACGCAGTATTTT. It encodes CASSYGGTSGEDTQYF.

This clone was counted between two and nine times. This sequence joins TRBV28 and TRBJ1-1, with D maybe TRBD1 (5 bases). The V gene lost 8 bases and the J gene lost 1 base, with 14 bases spanning the gap. The CDR3 consists of 14 residues. Germline V gene data show CDR1 as MDHEN and CDR2 as SYDVKM. DNA for the CDR3: TGTGCCAGCCGAAACTGGCAGGGGAACACTGAAGCTTTCTTT. It codes for CASRNWQGNTEAFF.

CDR3 bases: TGCGCCAGCAGCTTTTCAGGGGCAACGATCCCCTACGAGCAGTACTTC. This encodes CASSFSGATIPYEQYF. V usage is TRBV5-1 and J usage is TRBJ2-7; a weak D match, TRBD1 (6 bases). The CDR3 has 16 amino acids. The ends were cut back, 2 bases at V and 2 bases at J, with 17 bases in the middle. The germline gives CDR1 SGHRS, CDR2 YFSETQ. Full variable domain (missing parts from reference TRBV5-1 and TRBJ2-7): KAGVTQTPRYLIKTRGQQVTLSCSPISGHRSVSWYQQTPGQGLQFLFEYFSETQRNKGNFPGRFSGRQFSNSRSEMNVSTLELGDSALYLCASSFSGATIPYEQYFGPGTRLTVT.

This clone appeared a few times. This sequence joins TRBV5-1 and TRBJ2-5, with 11 bases that match TRBD2. The V gene end was trimmed by 4 bases and the J gene end by 2 bases; junction bases not matched to a gene: 10. Germline values: CDR1 SGHRS, CDR2 YFSETQ. This CDR3 is built from 17 residues. CDR3 residues: CASSANPSGGPQETQYF. The CDR3 DNA is TGCGCCAGCAGCGCAAACCCTAGCGGGGGGCCGCAAGAGACCCAGTACTTC.

There are a few counts of this clone. V gene TRBV28 combines with J gene TRBJ1-2; D unresolved. Trimming took off 4 bases at V and 0 bases at J, with 12 bases between the two ends. The CDR3 runs to 15 residues. CDR1 is MDHEN and CDR2 is SYDVKM in the germline V gene. The CDR3 loop is CASSWVRGTNYGYTF. CDR3 DNA sequence: TGTGCCAGCAGTTGGGTACGAGGAACTAACTATGGCTACACCTTC.

The gene calls are TRBV5-1 and TRBJ2-2; 12 nucleotides match TRBD2. Trimming took 8 bases from V and 1 from J; bases not matched to a gene: 3. The germline V gene has CDR1 SGHRS and CDR2 YFSETQ. The CDR3 is 15 residues long. Written as DNA, the CDR3 is TGCGCCAGTCTAGCGGGAGGGGAGAACACCGGGGAGCTGTTTTTT. This sequence encodes CASLAGGENTGELFF.

The chain recombines TRBV9 with TRBJ2-1; the match to TRBD1 covers 8 bases. This CDR3 has 16 amino acids. CDR1 is SGDLS, CDR2 YYNGEE, per germline. Unmatched junction bases numbered 5, after V lost 0 bases and J lost 3 bases. CDR3 DNA sequence: TGTGCCAGCAGCGTAGTAGGACAGGGTAACTACAATGAGCAGTTCTTC. Its translation: CASSVVGQGNYNEQFF.

This clone appeared a few times. The CDR3 coding sequence is TGTGCCAGCAGCCAAGGGAGACAGGGGGTACGTGGGGCCAACGTCCTGACTTTC. Protein product: CASSQGRQGVRGANVLTF. The genes are TRBV14 and TRBJ2-6; 9 bases fit TRBD1. This CDR3 has 18 residues. The V and J ends lost 1 base and 3 bases, in that order; junction bases with no gene match: 7. The germline V gene has CDR1 SGHDN and CDR2 FVKESK.